This T cell receptor beta chain was sequenced for a study of T-cell reconstitution after alpha-beta-depleted transplantation in children. This clonotype was recorded at least ten times. The CDR3 totals 16 residues. Trimming at V came to 4 bases and at J to 6 bases, leaving 6 bases not matched to a gene. Germline values: CDR1 MNHEY, CDR2 SVGAGI. Construction of the TCRbeta library involved unique molecular identifiers. TCRdb recomputed calls from the PCR reads with MiXCR, one row per CDR3 protein. The sample lists over 400,000 distinct CDR3 sequences, around 12% occurring once. Sequenced material: PBMCs from the stem cell graft donor, taken from the stem cell graft. The sequence derives from a human donor who donated a stem cell graft to a child with combined immunodeficiency. The chain uses TRBV6-5 and TRBJ2-2; 12 nucleotides line up with TRBD2. The CDR3 nucleotides read TGTGCCAGCAGTTTCCGACTAGCGGGAGAGGCCGGGGAGCTGTTTTTT. Translation: CASSFRLAGEAGELFF.